This TCR beta chain stems from a study of blood T cell repertoires in COVID-19. This CDR3 is built from 16 residues. The germline V gene encodes CDR1 MGHRA and CDR2 YSYEKL. V lost 8 bases to trimming and J lost 4 bases, with 18 bases between them. The protocol was immunoSEQ multiplex PCR, while the TCRdb copy is restricted to in-frame clones and leaves out a portion. The sample lists just over 300,000 clones, about 89% seen once, with roughly 8.9% in the top ten. What was sequenced was PBMCs or T cells enriched from blood (not recorded which). The chain is built from TRBV4-1 and TRBJ2-6, with TRBD2 as a possible D gene (6 bases). The clonotype originates from a woman in her forties who had recovered from COVID-19. For the CDR3, the DNA is TGCGCCAGCTGCTCGTTGGGGCGGGGCGGGGCCAACGTCCTGACTTTC. Translation: CASCSLGRGGANVLTF.